The 10 T cell receptor beta chains presented below share a single source sample, sequenced in a study of T cell responses to AZD1222 COVID-19 vaccine (dated by TCRdb to about 2021). The label giving this sample's time point can be read as: baseline before first vaccination. Preparation of the library involved the immunoSEQ multiplex PCR assay. What TCRdb holds here is the immuneACCESS table cut down to in-frame rearrangements. Part of the clones is not present; checked against another copy, under half of the missing clones reflect an unresolved V gene, and the others are unexplained. Counted in this sample were about 120,000 clones; about 90% of them appeared once. The ten largest clones take up 8.4% of the sample. Sequencing used peripheral blood, obtained on day 0 of AZD1222 vaccination. The receptors derive from an adult in good health.

The V call is TRBV7-2, the J call TRBJ2-7; D gene ambiguous. Between the trimmed V and J ends, which lost 1 base and 3 bases, there was a span of 7 bases. The CDR3 length is 13 residues. The germline gives CDR1 SGHTA, CDR2 FQGNSA. In DNA, the CDR3 is TGTGCCAGCAGCTTAGACCCAATCTACGAGCAGTACTTC. Translating gives CASSLDPIYEQYF.

This sequence joins TRBV24-1 and TRBJ1-5; 9 bases align to TRBD1. Germline-derived CDR1 and CDR2 are KGHDR and SFDVKD. The CDR3 runs to 16 residues. V trimming: 2 bases; J trimming: 6 bases; junction bases outside the gene matches: 7. The CDR3 DNA is TGTGCCACCAGTGATTCCGGGACAGGGAGCGGTCAGCCCCAGCATTTT. Its protein product is CATSDSGTGSGQPQHF.

J is TRBJ2-3 and V is TRBV3-1 (or the pseudogene TRBV3-2), with TRBD2 as a possible D gene (5 bases). V shed 1 base and J shed 5 bases, with 7 bases lying between them. Germline assignment: CDR1 LGHDT and CDR2 YNNKEL (reference sequence). This CDR3 contains 13 residues. The CDR3 coding sequence is TGTGCCAGCAGCCAAGCCCGGGAAGATACGCAGTATTTT. It translates to CASSQAREDTQYF.

This sequence joins TRBV3-1 (or the pseudogene TRBV3-2) and TRBJ1-1; D is undetermined. Germline CDR1 reads LGHDT; CDR2 reads YNNKEL (reference sequence). There are 14 residues in the CDR3. V dropped 4 bases and J dropped 5 bases, with 14 bases sitting between them. CDR3 sequence: CASSPLRARTEAFF. CDR3 sequence (DNA): TGTGCCAGCAGCCCTCTTCGGGCTCGGACTGAAGCTTTCTTT.

A single count supports this clone. The genes are TRBV4-1 and TRBJ1-4, with D maybe TRBD1 (5 bases). Trimming pared 0 bases from V and 4 bases from J, leaving 15 bases between. From germline, CDR1 is MGHRA and CDR2 YSYEKL. The CDR3 covers 17 residues. CDR3 region: CASSQDLKGRSNEKLFF. CDR3 sequence (DNA): TGCGCCAGCAGCCAAGATTTAAAGGGACGGAGTAATGAAAAACTGTTTTTT.

This clone appeared a single time. The chain joins TRBV7-8 to TRBJ2-5, with unresolved D. The CDR3 contains 13 residues. The V and J ends lost 7 bases and 5 bases respectively, with 14 bases between them. Germline V gene data show CDR1 as SGHVS and CDR2 as FQNEAQ. CDR3 nucleotides: TGTGCCAGCACCGCTCCAATGGGGGAGACCCAGTACTTC. Translation: CASTAPMGETQYF.

CDR3 protein: CASSGQGGFEKLFF. In DNA, the CDR3 is TGTGCCAGCAGTGGACAGGGGGGGTTTGAAAAACTGTTTTTT. This chain connects TRBV28 to TRBJ1-4, with 10 bases that match TRBD1. Germline values: CDR1 MDHEN, CDR2 SYDVKM. CDR3 length: 14 amino acids. V lost 5 bases, J lost 7 bases, and 4 bases stayed unmatched.

J is TRBJ1-2 and V is TRBV2; D remains unclear. The CDR3 loop spans 13 amino acids. Trimming took off 7 bases at V and 8 bases at J, with 17 bases between the two ends. The germline V gene encodes CDR1 SNHLY and CDR2 FYNNEI. The DNA of the CDR3 is TGTGCCAGCAAATGGTCTCCCGGCGGGGGCTACACCTTC. This translates into CASKWSPGGGYTF.

The rearrangement links TRBV29-1 to TRBJ1-2; D perhaps matches TRBD1 (5 bases). There are 14 residues in the CDR3. The ends were cut back, 4 bases at V and 3 bases at J, with 15 bases in the middle. Germline CDR1 and CDR2: SQVTM and ANQGSEA. CDR3 nucleotide sequence: TGCAGCGTTGGGCCCCGGGGGAACGACTATGGCTACACCTTC. Encoded protein: CSVGPRGNDYGYTF.

The rearrangement joins TRBV5-1 to TRBJ2-7, with D possibly TRBD1 on 5 matching bases. CDR3 size: 13 residues. V was shortened by 0 bases and J by 6 bases, with 10 bases between the two germline ends. Germline assignment: CDR1 SGHRS and CDR2 YFSETQ. As DNA, the CDR3 is TGCGCCAGCAGCTTGGACCAGGGCCCCGAGCAGTACTTC. Protein product: CASSLDQGPEQYF.